Each of the 11 T cell receptor beta chains below was sequenced from the same sample in a study of T cells in Graves' hyperthyroidism and ophthalmopathy. RNA transcripts gave rise to amplified TCR beta CDR3 regions. The study used the HTBI primer set for a first-round RT-PCR of the TCR CDR3. Via MiXCR, TCRdb re-called the multiplex PCR reads, giving one row per CDR3 protein. This sample has around 370,000 distinct CDR3 sequences, with approximately 18% found just once. Input material: blood. The receptors shown here come from a man between 18 and 35 years old with Graves' ophthalmopathy.

This clonotype was found many times. The rearrangement links TRBV20-1 to TRBJ1-1; D gene ambiguous. Trimming shortened V by 7 bases and J by 1 base, and 10 bases separated the two germline ends. This CDR3 spans 12 amino acids. Per germline, CDR1 DFQATT and CDR2 SNEGSKA (reference sequence). The DNA of the CDR3 is TGCAGTGGCAGGTCGCCGAACACTGAAGCTTTCTTT. It codes for CSGRSPNTEAFF.

This clonotype was found many times. The chain combines TRBV12-3 or TRBV12-4 with TRBJ2-1; perhaps TRBD1 as D (5 bases). The CDR3 covers 15 residues. V gave up 7 bases and J gave up 10 bases, with 23 bases separating them. For the CDR3, the DNA is TGTGCCAGCATACTAAATGGTCAGGGTTGGGGAGAGCAGTTCTTC. It codes for CASILNGQGWGEQFF.

This clonotype was detected only a few times. The rearrangement joins TRBV14 to TRBJ1-2; no reliable D call. The CDR3 sequence is 15 residues long. Germline CDR1 is SGHDN and CDR2 is FVKESK. Trimming removed 1 base from V and 8 bases from J, with 17 bases in between. The CDR3 spells CASSQADGRAEGYTF. The DNA for the CDR3 is TGTGCCAGCAGCCAAGCCGACGGCCGGGCGGAGGGCTACACCTTC.

This clonotype occurred many times. This CDR3 is CASSLGPTGLSDTQYF. Here the CDR3 DNA reads TGCGCCAGCAGCTTGGGTCCGACAGGGCTATCAGATACGCAGTATTTT. This chain uses TRBV5-1 with TRBJ2-3, with 7 positions matching TRBD1. CDR3 length equals 16 residues. The germline V gene has CDR1 SGHRS and CDR2 YFSETQ. V trimming: 0 bases; J trimming: 4 bases; junction bases outside the gene matches: 8. The full variable domain, its missing parts supplied by reference TRBV5-1 and TRBJ2-3, is KAGVTQTPRYLIKTRGQQVTLSCSPISGHRSVSWYQQTPGQGLQFLFEYFSETQRNKGNFPGRFSGRQFSNSRSEMNVSTLELGDSALYLCASSLGPTGLSDTQYFGPGTRLTVL.

In regard to this clonotype: One end of the junction does not line up with germline, which may come from a read error. The chain combines TRBV11-2 with TRBJ2-7; TRBD2 is a possible D gene (6 bases). This CDR3 contains 14 residues. Germline CDR1 and CDR2: SGHAT and FQNNGV. CDR3 region: CASSIDGTYYEQYF. The CDR3 region has the DNA TGTGCCAGCAGCATAGACGGGACTTACTACGAGCAGTACTTC.

This clonotype was recorded many times. The genes are TRBV12-5 and TRBJ1-2, with D uncertain. The CDR3 has 11 amino acids. Between the trimmed V and J ends, which lost 9 bases and 8 bases, there was a span of 13 bases. The germline V gene has CDR1 LGHNT and CDR2 FRNRAP. The CDR3 reads CARGRLGGYTF. The CDR3, as DNA: TGTGCTAGAGGACGCCTGGGGGGCTACACCTTC.

The chain joins TRBV10-2 to TRBJ1-4; 9 positions agree with TRBD1. This CDR3 has 14 residues. From germline, CDR1 is WSHSY and CDR2 SAAADI. Trimming took 7 bases from V and 5 from J; bases not matched to a gene: 5. The CDR3 spells CASKSTGGNEKLFF. The DNA of the CDR3 is TGCGCCAGCAAATCGACAGGGGGGAATGAAAAACTGTTTTTT.

This clonotype has at least ten counts. The J gene is TRBJ2-1, the V gene TRBV18; TRBD1 or TRBD2 may be the D gene (6 bases each). V gave up 5 bases and J gave up 0 bases, with 14 bases separating them. The CDR3 is 16 amino acids. Germline loops: CDR1 KGHSH, CDR2 LQKENI. The CDR3 region is CASSLQGLNSYNEQFF. DNA for the CDR3: TGTGCCAGCTCATTACAGGGACTGAACTCCTACAATGAGCAGTTCTTC.

The chain is built from TRBV4-2 and TRBJ2-7, with TRBD2 matching 7 bases. V dropped 0 bases and J dropped 1; count of bases not matched to a gene: 12. CDR3 length: 18 amino acids. Germline-derived CDR1 and CDR2 are LGHNA and YNFKEQ. For the CDR3, the DNA is TGTGCCAGCAGCCAAGACCCCCTGGCTAGCGGAGGATCCTACGAGCAGTACTTC. The encoded protein is CASSQDPLASGGSYEQYF.

This clonotype was seen at least ten times. V is TRBV5-1 and J is TRBJ1-6; 9 nucleotides agree with TRBD1. With V trimmed by 4 bases and J by 12 bases, 14 bases remained unmatched. CDR1 is SGHRS and CDR2 is YFSETQ in the germline V gene. The CDR3 is 16 residues long. CDR3 sequence reads: CASSLDSDRGLRPLHF. In nucleotides, the CDR3 is TGCGCCAGCAGCCTCGACTCGGACAGGGGTCTTAGACCCCTCCACTTT.

This clonotype has more than one count but fewer than ten. The V gene is TRBV6-2 or TRBV6-3, the J gene TRBJ1-6; weak D call: TRBD1 (5 bases). CDR1 is MNHEY, CDR2 SVGEGT, per germline. CDR3 length equals 13 residues. Trimming removed 7 bases from V and 9 bases from J, with 13 bases in between. CDR3 DNA sequence: TGTGCCAGCACAACGGTGGGGGGTTCACCCCTCCACTTT. As protein: CASTTVGGSPLHF.